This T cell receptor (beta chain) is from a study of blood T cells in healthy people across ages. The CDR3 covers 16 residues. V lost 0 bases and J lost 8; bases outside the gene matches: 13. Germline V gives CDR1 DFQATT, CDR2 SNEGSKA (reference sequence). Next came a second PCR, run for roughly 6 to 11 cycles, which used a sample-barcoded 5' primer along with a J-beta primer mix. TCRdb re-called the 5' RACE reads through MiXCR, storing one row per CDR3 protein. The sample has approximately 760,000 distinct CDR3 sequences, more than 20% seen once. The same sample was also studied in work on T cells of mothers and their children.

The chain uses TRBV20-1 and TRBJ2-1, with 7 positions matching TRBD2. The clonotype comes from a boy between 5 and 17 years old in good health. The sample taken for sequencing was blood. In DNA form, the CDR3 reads TGCAGTGCTAGAGAACCTCGCGGGGGTAATCTCGATGAGCAGTTCTTC. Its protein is CSAREPRGGNLDEQFF.